These 21 T cell receptor beta chains were sequenced from one sample in a study of cytomegalovirus exposure and HLA in healthy donors (dated by TCRdb to 2016 to 2017). The library was built by means of the immunoSEQ multiplex PCR assay. The multiplex PCR relied on a mix of 60 forward primers for TCR Vbeta segments and 13 reverse primers for TCR Jbeta segments. Not all clones reach the TCRdb copy of this immuneACCESS table, which keeps in-frame sequences only. Checked studies attribute under half of the gap to unresolved V genes and leave the rest unexplained. A total of 90,000 to 150,000 clones appear in this sample, 15% to 19% of them only once. Clones ranked in the top ten supply 1.9% of the sample. The sample consisted of PBMCs. Every receptor here comes from a woman younger than 30 in good health and CMV-seronegative.

The chain has TRBV15 and TRBJ1-4; 8 nucleotides line up with TRBD1. The CDR3 extends over 17 amino acids. Germline assignment: CDR1 LNHNV and CDR2 YYDKDF (reference sequence). The J segment lost 2 bases and the V segment lost 0 bases, leaving 5 bases of the junction unmatched. In DNA, the CDR3 is TGTGCCACCAGCAGAGATTTAACAGGGGGGACTAATGAAAAACTGTTTTTT. Translation gives CATSRDLTGGTNEKLFF.

This clone was observed a handful of times. V and J are TRBV6-1 and TRBJ1-5, with TRBD1 matching over 10 bases. Germline loops: CDR1 MNHNS, CDR2 SASEGT. The V gene end was trimmed by 7 bases and the J gene end by 7 bases; junction bases not matched to a gene: 4. This CDR3 region has 13 residues. Written as DNA, the CDR3 is TGTGCCAGCACAGGACAGGGGGACCAGCCCCAGCATTTT. Its protein is CASTGQGDQPQHF.

There are a few counts of this clone. This rearrangement joins TRBV7-9 to TRBJ1-2, with a weak D call TRBD1 (5 bases). The V gene's germline CDR1 is SEHNR and CDR2 FQNEAQ (reference sequence). The CDR3 length is 15 residues. The V gene lost 1 base and the J gene lost 5 bases, with 14 bases spanning the gap. CDR3 region: CASSLGGGPDYGYTF. For the CDR3, the DNA is TGTGCCAGCAGCTTAGGGGGGGGTCCGGATTATGGCTACACCTTC.

This clone came up a few times. V is TRBV30 and J is TRBJ2-3; 10 nucleotides agree with TRBD2. The junction had 5 bases not matched to a gene; V was cut back by 4 bases and J by 1 base. The V gene's germline CDR1 is GTSNPN and CDR2 SVGIG (reference sequence). This CDR3 is 15 amino acids long. CDR3 DNA: TGTGCCTGGATGAGGAGCGGGGGGGGCACAGATACGCAGTATTTT. Its translation: CAWMRSGGGTDTQYF.

This clone was seen a handful of times. The chain links TRBV10-3 to TRBJ2-1, with 7 bases lining up with TRBD2. Germline V gene sequence: CDR1 ENHRY, CDR2 SYGVKD. The CDR3 sequence is 15 residues long. The ends lost 0 bases at V and 10 bases at J; junction bases unmatched: 9. The CDR3 nucleotides read TGTGCCATCAGTGAGTCGTTAGCGGGTGCTGGGGAGCAGTTCTTC. It is translated as CAISESLAGAGEQFF.

The chain joins TRBV2 to TRBJ2-1, with D perhaps matching TRBD2 (5 bases). CDR3 length equals 16 residues. Trimming stripped 8 bases from V and 7 bases from J, with 24 bases between. Germline CDR1 is SNHLY and CDR2 is FYNNEI. The CDR3 sequence is CASSPRAALGGNEQFF. Here the CDR3 DNA reads TGTGCCAGCTCCCCACGAGCGGCCCTCGGAGGAAATGAGCAGTTCTTC.

With respect to this clone: At one end the junction does not follow the germline gene, possibly because of a read error. This sequence joins TRBV7-8 and TRBJ1-2; D is unresolved. Germline values: CDR1 SGHVS, CDR2 FQNEAQ. The length of the CDR3 is 13 residues. Here the CDR3 reads CASSLDRVTGVYF. In DNA, the CDR3 is TGTGCCAGCAGCTTAGACCGCGTGACCGGAGTGTATTTC.

This clone has only a few counts. V is TRBV28 and J is TRBJ2-7; TRBD2 is a possible D gene (6 bases). Germline V gene sequence: CDR1 MDHEN, CDR2 SYDVKM. CDR3 length: 14 residues. Trimming took 5 bases from V and 3 from J, leaving 14 bases between them. The CDR3 protein is CASSPLGLYYEQYF. For the CDR3, the DNA is TGTGCCAGCAGTCCCCTGGGACTGTACTACGAGCAGTACTTC.

This chain uses TRBV15 with TRBJ1-1; D is undetermined. V was cut by 1 base and J by 3 bases, with 12 bases left in between. Germline CDR1 LNHNV, CDR2 YYDKDF (reference sequence). This CDR3 comprises 15 residues. This chain's CDR3 is CATSRVLLRDTEAFF. The CDR3 nucleotides read TGTGCCACCAGCAGAGTACTCCTGCGGGACACTGAAGCTTTCTTT.

A word on this clone: A read error may account for a junction end that differs from germline. The genes are TRBV28 and TRBJ2-7; a possible D gene is TRBD1 (5 bases). The V gene's germline CDR1 is MDHEN and CDR2 SYDVKM. The CDR3 covers 14 residues. CDR3 nucleotide sequence: TGTGCCAGCCGTTTCGCAGGGTATGTTTACGAGCAGTACTTC. It codes for CASRFAGYVYEQYF.

This clone was observed a handful of times. The chain employs TRBV2 and TRBJ2-1, with TRBD2 matching 7 bases. Looked up from germline, CDR1 is SNHLY and CDR2 is FYNNEI. V lost 10 bases, J lost 9 bases, and 15 bases stayed unmatched. The CDR3 length is 14 residues. The CDR3 protein is CATRRLAEEVEQFF. The CDR3 coding sequence is TGTGCCACCAGGCGTCTAGCGGAAGAAGTTGAGCAGTTCTTC.

J is TRBJ2-2 and V is TRBV9; a possible D gene is TRBD1 (6 bases). The CDR3 runs to 17 residues. Germline CDR1 SGDLS, CDR2 YYNGEE. V was trimmed by 3 bases and J by 7 bases, leaving 22 bases between them. The CDR3 nucleotides are TGTGCCAGCAGCGCAGGCTTGTTAGGGGGAGTGGGCGGGGAGCTGTTTTTT. Protein product: CASSAGLLGGVGGELFF.

There are a few counts of this clone. This sequence joins TRBV5-8 and TRBJ1-6, with D possibly being TRBD1 (6 bases). The germline CDR1 and CDR2 sequences are SGHTS and YDEGEE. The V gene lost 0 bases and the J gene lost 6 bases, with 16 bases spanning the gap. CDR3 length: 17 residues. The CDR3 DNA follows: TGTGCCAGCAGCTTGGGACTACAGGGTGGGTCTAATTCACCCCTCCACTTT. It specifies CASSLGLQGGSNSPLHF.

This clone showed up just a few times. This rearrangement joins TRBV28 to TRBJ2-3; D may be TRBD2 (6 bases). Germline CDR1 and CDR2: MDHEN and SYDVKM. The CDR3 is made up of 13 amino acids. Trimming stripped 5 bases from V and 3 bases from J, with 9 bases between. The CDR3 is CASSQGLTDTQYF. The CDR3, as DNA: TGTGCCAGCAGTCAAGGACTAACAGATACGCAGTATTTT.

The chain joins TRBV7-6 to TRBJ2-5; 7 bases agree with TRBD2. The CDR3 extends over 14 amino acids. J gave up 2 bases and V 1 base, and 1 base lay outside the gene matches. CDR1 and CDR2 (germline): SGHVS, FNYEAQ. CDR3 bases: TGTGCCAGCAGCTTAGGAGCGGGGCAAGAGACCCAGTACTTC. It specifies CASSLGAGQETQYF.

This clone was observed a handful of times. This sequence joins TRBV4-1 and TRBJ1-3; D is possibly TRBD1 (6 bases). The CDR3 consists of 12 residues. V lost 2 bases and J lost 15, with 14 bases in between. Germline CDR1 and CDR2: MGHRA and YSYEKL. The CDR3 spells CASSQSGGHEYF. Here the CDR3 DNA reads TGCGCCAGCAGCCAATCGGGGGGACACGAATATTTT.

This clone was picked up a small number of times. This chain uses TRBV7-9 with TRBJ1-5; D unclear. The CDR3 consists of 14 residues. V lost 5 bases, J lost 1 base, and 9 bases lay in between. Germline values: CDR1 SEHNR, CDR2 FQNEAQ (reference sequence). The CDR3 reads CASSNRGSNQPQHF. The CDR3, as DNA: TGTGCCAGCAGCAACCGAGGAAGCAATCAGCCCCAGCATTTT.

This clone has ten or more counts. The gene calls are TRBV21-1 and TRBJ2-7; the D call TRBD1 from the table was never checked on the DNA. TRBV21-1 represents a pseudogene. The CDR3 length is 17 residues. CDR3 DNA sequence: TGTGCCAGCAATCAGGCCCGTGAACAGGAGAGCTCCTACGAGCAGTACTTC. Protein sequence: CASNQAREQESSYEQYF.

This clone was detected only a few times. In DNA form, the CDR3 reads TGCGCCAGCAGCTTACAGGGCCTGGGAGTAGAGCAGTACTTC. Protein: CASSLQGLGVEQYF. V gene TRBV5-1 combines with J gene TRBJ2-7; D may be TRBD1 (6 bases). The CDR3 runs to 14 residues. V lost 2 bases, J lost 7 bases, and 16 bases lay in between. CDR1 and CDR2 from the germline V gene are SGHRS and YFSETQ.

This chain uses TRBV21-1 with TRBJ1-5; the D segment call TRBD1 is taken from the table without a DNA check. TRBV21-1 is a pseudogene segment. The CDR3 totals 17 residues. CDR3 nucleotides: TGTGCCAGCAGCAACTGGGCCCCCGAGCCAGGCAATCAGCCCCAGCATTTT. It translates to CASSNWAPEPGNQPQHF.

There are a few counts of this clone. The chain uses TRBV27 and TRBJ2-6; TRBD1 might be the D (6 bases). Between the trimmed V and J ends, which lost 5 bases and 0 bases, there was a span of 17 bases. CDR3 length: 18 amino acids. CDR1 is MNHEY and CDR2 is SMNVEV in the germline V gene (reference sequence). The CDR3 here is CASSPSYRAGSGANVLTF. The CDR3 DNA reads as TGTGCCAGCAGTCCCTCGTACAGGGCGGGCTCTGGGGCCAACGTCCTGACTTTC.